The present TCR beta chain was sequenced within a study of shared clonotypes between healthy human individuals. Study observations and caveats: Depth of sequencing was expected to influence donor clonotype sharing.

The length of the CDR3 is 16 residues. V gave up 2 bases and J gave up 0 bases, with 11 bases separating them. The germline V gene encodes CDR1 LNHNV and CDR2 YYDKDF (reference sequence). This clone was observed a handful of times. Antigen: not known. The authors split each subset's genomic DNA evenly across several immunoSEQ plates. Repertoires were generated with immunoSEQ multiplex PCR, while TCRdb's copy carries only in-frame clones and drops some. This sample yields about 2.3 million clones, of which 93% are seen a single time; 0.35% to 0.45% belongs to the top ten. This TCR was recovered from a man younger than 30 in good health. Some clones in this sample may be carry-over from other donors' samples. This rearrangement joins TRBV15 to TRBJ1-5; perhaps TRBD1 as D (5 bases). The specimen sequenced was naive CD4+ T cells from PBMCs. The subset is: CD45RA+ positively selected. The CDR3 protein is CATSRQGGNSNQPQHF. The CDR3, as DNA: TGTGCCACCAGCAGACAGGGAGGCAATAGCAATCAGCCCCAGCATTTT.